This T cell receptor (beta chain) was recorded in a study of T cells in Graves' hyperthyroidism and ophthalmopathy. This clonotype was found a few times. The junction shows a germline mismatch at one end, possibly a read error. From germline, CDR1 is SEHNR and CDR2 FQNEAQ (reference sequence). The CDR3 has 15 amino acids. TCR beta CDR3 regions were amplified from RNA. The primer set for the first-round RT-PCR of the TCR CDR3 was HTBI. TCRdb re-called the multiplex PCR reads with MiXCR, one entry per CDR3 protein. Among hundreds of thousands of distinct CDR3 sequences listed, roughly 40% were seen once.

Sample: blood. The gene calls are TRBV7-9 and TRBJ2-7, with 11 bases matching TRBD2. The sequence derives from a man younger than 30 with Graves' hyperthyroidism. In DNA, the CDR3 is TGCGCCAGCAGCCAAGGACTAGCGGGCCTCTACGAGCAGTACTTC. It is translated as CASSQGLAGLYEQYF.